This T cell receptor (beta chain) was recorded in a study of response to subunit inactivated influenza vaccine. Study-wide points: Authors suggested seasonal influenza vaccinations each recruit few new T cells.

From germline, CDR1 is SQVTM and CDR2 ANQGSEA. V lost 0 bases and J 0 bases, leaving 13 bases between the germline ends. The CDR3 is made up of 16 amino acids. On this clonotype itself: The antigen remains unidentified.

One entry per CDR3 protein, called by TCRdb with MiXCR from the RT-PCR reads. This sample carries fewer than 550,000 distinct CDR3 sequences, roughly 25% of them seen once, and the ten largest clones take 1.5% to 2%. This material consisted of CD4+ T cells sorted from PBMCs, taken 4 to 6 days after vaccination. The source is a man between 45 and 60 years old who received an inactivated influenza vaccine. The rearrangement links TRBV29-1 to TRBJ2-3; a possible D gene is TRBD2 (6 bases). The chain's CDR3 is CSVEEEGRRSTDTQYF. The CDR3, as DNA: TGCAGCGTTGAAGAGGAGGGGCGACGTAGCACAGATACGCAGTATTTT.